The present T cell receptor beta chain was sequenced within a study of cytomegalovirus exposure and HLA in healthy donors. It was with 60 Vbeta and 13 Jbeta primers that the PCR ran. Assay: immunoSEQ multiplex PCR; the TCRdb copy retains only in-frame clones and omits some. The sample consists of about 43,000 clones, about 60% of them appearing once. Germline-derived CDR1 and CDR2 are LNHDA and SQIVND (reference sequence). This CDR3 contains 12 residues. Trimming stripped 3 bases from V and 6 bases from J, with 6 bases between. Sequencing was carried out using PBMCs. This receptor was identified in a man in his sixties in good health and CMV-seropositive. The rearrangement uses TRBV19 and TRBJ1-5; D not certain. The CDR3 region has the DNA TGTGCCAGTAGTATTGAGGGTCAGCCCCAGCATTTT. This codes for CASSIEGQPQHF.